This T cell receptor (beta chain) was captured by sequencing in a study of blood T cell repertoires in COVID-19. Study in general: Material from acute and convalescent COVID-19 was sourced from the United States, Italy and Spain. Sample material is recorded as cDNA or gDNA derived from T cells, B-cell-depleted T cells, or PBMCs.

CDR3 length: 14 amino acids. CDR1 is SGHTA, CDR2 FQGNSA, per germline. The V segment lost 7 bases and the J segment 10 bases; nucleotides outside the gene matches: 6. Original methodology: Estimates of nucleated cell counts were drawn from the amplification of reference gene primers. The assay was immunoSEQ multiplex PCR, and TCRdb's table has in-frame clones only and misses some. That table furnishes V, J and clone size, whereas the DNA furnished D and trimming. The sample contains about 340,000 clones, about nine tenths of which appear only once. Followed over time, Seattle patients had been enrolled while infection was active.

Input material: peripheral blood. The chain joins TRBV7-2 to TRBJ2-1, with 14 bases aligning to TRBD2. This TCR was recovered from an older woman with COVID-19, enrolled during active disease. CDR3 region: CASNRLAGGREQFF. The CDR3 DNA sequence: TGTGCCAGCAACCGACTAGCGGGGGGGAGGGAGCAGTTCTTC.